This TCR beta chain was identified in a study of blood T cells in healthy people across ages. A sample-barcoded 5' primer and a J-beta primer mix were used in a second PCR of roughly 6 to 11 cycles. TCRdb ran MiXCR on the 5' RACE reads and lists one entry per CDR3 protein. The sample holds roughly 1,100,000 distinct CDR3 sequences; under 30% are singletons and the top ten take 0.75%. As concerns this clonotype: Its target is unknown.

General study findings and limits: Naive CD4+ cells and diversity were both higher in long-lived donors than in aged donors.

The CDR3 is 14 amino acids. Germline CDR1 and CDR2: SQVTM and ANQGSEA. Separately, the same data were catalogued under a study of T cells of mothers and their children.

The sequencing sample was made of blood. The clonotype originates from a girl aged 2-10 years in good health. The rearrangement uses TRBV29-1 and TRBJ2-1; TRBD1 agrees at 9 bases. The better agreement between TRBJ2-7 and the DNA end casts doubt on the J call. For the CDR3, the DNA is TGCAGCGTCGATCGATTGGGACAGGGATGGGAGCAGTACTTC. This codes for CSVDRLGQGWEQYF.